This entry is about one T cell receptor beta chain. Original handling: Amplifying reference gene primers gave estimates of nucleated cell counts. Sequencing used immunoSEQ multiplex PCR; TCRdb keeps in-frame clones, though not all of them. V and J calls and clone size are as listed in that table; D and trimming were resolved from the DNA. The repertoire has approximately 150,000 clones, roughly 80% of them found once; the top ten carry over 6.5%. This record belongs to a study of blood T cell repertoires in COVID-19. Study-level background: COVID-19 samples, acute and convalescent, were from the United States, Italy and Spain. PBMCs, B-cell-depleted T cells, or T cells provided the cDNA or gDNA that made up the material.

V was clipped by 3 bases and J by 6 bases, with 13 bases between them. CDR1 and CDR2 from the germline V gene are SGDLS and YYNGEE. This CDR3 is 14 amino acids long. V gene TRBV9 combines with J gene TRBJ1-5; D is uncertain. Sample: peripheral blood. The TCR sequence derives from a man aged 50 or older with active or convalescent COVID-19. For the CDR3, the DNA is TGTGCCAGCAGCGGAGGGATCCAGGCTCAGCCCCAGCATTTT. Translated, it gives CASSGGIQAQPQHF.